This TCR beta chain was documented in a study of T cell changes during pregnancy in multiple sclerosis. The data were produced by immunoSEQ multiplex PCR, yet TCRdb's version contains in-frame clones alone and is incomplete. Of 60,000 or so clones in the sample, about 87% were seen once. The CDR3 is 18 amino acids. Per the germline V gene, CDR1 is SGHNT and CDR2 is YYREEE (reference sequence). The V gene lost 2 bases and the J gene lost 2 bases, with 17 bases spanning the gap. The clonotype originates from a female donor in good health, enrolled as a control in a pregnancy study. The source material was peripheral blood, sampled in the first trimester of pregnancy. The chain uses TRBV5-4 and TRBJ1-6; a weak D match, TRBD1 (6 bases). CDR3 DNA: TGTGCCAGCAGCTTTGCGGACAGCTCTAATACCTATAATTCACCCCTCCACTTT. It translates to CASSFADSSNTYNSPLHF.